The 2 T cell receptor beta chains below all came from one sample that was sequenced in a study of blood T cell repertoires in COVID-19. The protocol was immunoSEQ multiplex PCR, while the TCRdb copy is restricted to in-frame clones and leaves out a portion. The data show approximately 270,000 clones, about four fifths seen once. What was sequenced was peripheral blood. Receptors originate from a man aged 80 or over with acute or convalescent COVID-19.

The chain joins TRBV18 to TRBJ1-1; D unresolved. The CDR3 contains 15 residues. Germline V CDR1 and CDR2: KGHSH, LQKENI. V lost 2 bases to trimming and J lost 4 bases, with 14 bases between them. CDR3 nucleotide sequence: TGTGCCAGCTCACCAACCAGCAACCGCGGCACTGAAGCTTTCTTT. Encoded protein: CASSPTSNRGTEAFF. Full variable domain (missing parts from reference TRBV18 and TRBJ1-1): NAGVMQNPRHLVRRRGQEARLRCSPMKGHSHVYWYRQLPEEGLKFMVYLQKENIIDESGMPKERFSAEFPKEGPSILRIQQVVRGDSAAYFCASSPTSNRGTEAFFGQGTRLTVV.

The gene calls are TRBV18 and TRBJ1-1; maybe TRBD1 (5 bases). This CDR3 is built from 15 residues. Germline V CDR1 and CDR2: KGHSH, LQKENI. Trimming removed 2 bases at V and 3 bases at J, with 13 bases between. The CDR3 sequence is CASSPSRGWDTEAFF. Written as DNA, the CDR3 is TGTGCCAGCTCACCATCCCGGGGGTGGGACACTGAAGCTTTCTTT.